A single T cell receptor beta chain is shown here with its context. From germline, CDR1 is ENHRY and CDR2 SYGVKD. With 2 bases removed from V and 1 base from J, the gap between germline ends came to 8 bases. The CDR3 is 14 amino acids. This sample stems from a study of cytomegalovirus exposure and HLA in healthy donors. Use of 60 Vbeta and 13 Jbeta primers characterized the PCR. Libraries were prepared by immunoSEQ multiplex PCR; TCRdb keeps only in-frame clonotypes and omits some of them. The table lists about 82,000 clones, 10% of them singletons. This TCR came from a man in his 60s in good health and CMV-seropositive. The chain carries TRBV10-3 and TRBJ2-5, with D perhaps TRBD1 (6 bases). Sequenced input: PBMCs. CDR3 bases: TGTGCCATCAGTGAGACAGGGAGCCAAGAGACCCAGTACTTC. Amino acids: CAISETGSQETQYF.